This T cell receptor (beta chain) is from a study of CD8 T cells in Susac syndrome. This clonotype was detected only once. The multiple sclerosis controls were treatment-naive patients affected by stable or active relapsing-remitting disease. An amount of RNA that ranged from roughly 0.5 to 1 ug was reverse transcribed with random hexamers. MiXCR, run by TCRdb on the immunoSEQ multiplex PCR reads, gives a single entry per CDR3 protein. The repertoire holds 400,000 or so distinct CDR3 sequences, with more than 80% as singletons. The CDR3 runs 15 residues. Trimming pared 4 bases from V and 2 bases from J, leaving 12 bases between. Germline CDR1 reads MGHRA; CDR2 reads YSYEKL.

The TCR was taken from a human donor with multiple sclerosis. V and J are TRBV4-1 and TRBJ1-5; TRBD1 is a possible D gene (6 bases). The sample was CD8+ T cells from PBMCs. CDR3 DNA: TGCGCCAGCAGCCCGGCACAGGGAGGCAATCAGCCCCAGCATTTT. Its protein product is CASSPAQGGNQPQHF.